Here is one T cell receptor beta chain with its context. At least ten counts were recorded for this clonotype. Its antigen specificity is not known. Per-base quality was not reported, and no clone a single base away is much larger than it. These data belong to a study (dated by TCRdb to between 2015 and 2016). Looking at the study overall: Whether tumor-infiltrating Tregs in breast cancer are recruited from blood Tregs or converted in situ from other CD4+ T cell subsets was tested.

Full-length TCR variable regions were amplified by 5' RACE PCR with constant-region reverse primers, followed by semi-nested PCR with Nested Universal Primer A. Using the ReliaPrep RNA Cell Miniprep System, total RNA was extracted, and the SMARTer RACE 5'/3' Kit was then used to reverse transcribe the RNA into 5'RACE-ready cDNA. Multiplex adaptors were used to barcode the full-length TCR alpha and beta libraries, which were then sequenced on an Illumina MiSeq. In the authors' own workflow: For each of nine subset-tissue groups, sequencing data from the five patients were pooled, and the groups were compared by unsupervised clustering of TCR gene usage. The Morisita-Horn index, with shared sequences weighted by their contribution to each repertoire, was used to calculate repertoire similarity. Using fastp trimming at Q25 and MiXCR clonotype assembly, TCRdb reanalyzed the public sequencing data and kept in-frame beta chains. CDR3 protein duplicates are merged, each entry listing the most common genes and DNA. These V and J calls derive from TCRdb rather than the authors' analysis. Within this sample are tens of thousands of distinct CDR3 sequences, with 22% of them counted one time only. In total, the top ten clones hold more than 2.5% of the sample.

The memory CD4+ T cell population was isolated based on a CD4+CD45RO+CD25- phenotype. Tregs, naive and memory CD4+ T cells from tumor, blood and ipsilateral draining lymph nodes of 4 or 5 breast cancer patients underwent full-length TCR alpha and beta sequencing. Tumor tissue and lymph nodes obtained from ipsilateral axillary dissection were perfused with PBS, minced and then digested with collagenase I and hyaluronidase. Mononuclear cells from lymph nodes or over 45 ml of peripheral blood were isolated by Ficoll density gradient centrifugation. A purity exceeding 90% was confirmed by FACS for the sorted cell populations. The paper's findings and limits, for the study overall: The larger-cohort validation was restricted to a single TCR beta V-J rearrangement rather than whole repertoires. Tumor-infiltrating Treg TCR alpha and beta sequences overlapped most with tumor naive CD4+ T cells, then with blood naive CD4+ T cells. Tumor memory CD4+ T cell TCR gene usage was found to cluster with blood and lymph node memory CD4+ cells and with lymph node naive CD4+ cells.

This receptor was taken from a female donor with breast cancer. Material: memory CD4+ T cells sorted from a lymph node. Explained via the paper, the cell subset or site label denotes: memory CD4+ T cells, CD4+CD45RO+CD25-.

The DNA sequence follows: TGTGCCAGCAGCCAAGGATACCGGGGCGTGGATATTTATGGCTACACCTTC. The encoded protein is CASSQGYRGVDIYGYTF. The sequence joins TRBV4-2 to TRBJ1-2, and possibly TRBD1, on 5 matching bases. The junction carries 20 bases between V and J, which are trimmed by 1 base and 5 bases respectively. Taken from cysteine to phenylalanine, the CDR3 has 17 residues. Just the 51-base CDR3 DNA is kept, in frame starting at base 1. The germline V gene supplies CDR1 LGHNA and CDR2 YNFKEQ.